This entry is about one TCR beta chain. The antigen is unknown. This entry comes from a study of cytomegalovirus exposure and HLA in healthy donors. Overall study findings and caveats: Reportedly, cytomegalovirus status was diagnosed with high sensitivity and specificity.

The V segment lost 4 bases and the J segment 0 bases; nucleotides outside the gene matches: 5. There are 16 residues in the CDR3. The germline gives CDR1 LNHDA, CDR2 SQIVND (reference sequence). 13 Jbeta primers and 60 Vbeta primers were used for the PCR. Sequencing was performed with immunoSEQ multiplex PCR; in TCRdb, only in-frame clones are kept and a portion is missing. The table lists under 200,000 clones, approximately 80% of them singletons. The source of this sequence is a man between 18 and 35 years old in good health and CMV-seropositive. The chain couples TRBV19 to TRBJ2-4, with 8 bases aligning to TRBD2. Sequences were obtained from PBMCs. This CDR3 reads CASSNSGTLAKNIQYF. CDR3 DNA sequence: TGTGCCAGTAGTAATAGCGGGACGCTAGCCAAAAACATTCAGTACTTC. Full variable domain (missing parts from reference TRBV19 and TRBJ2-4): DGGITQSPKYLFRKEGQNVTLSCEQNLNHDAMYWYRQDPGQGLRLIYYSQIVNDFQKGDIAEGYSVSREKKESFPLTVTSAQKNPTAFYLCASSNSGTLAKNIQYFGAGTRLSVL.